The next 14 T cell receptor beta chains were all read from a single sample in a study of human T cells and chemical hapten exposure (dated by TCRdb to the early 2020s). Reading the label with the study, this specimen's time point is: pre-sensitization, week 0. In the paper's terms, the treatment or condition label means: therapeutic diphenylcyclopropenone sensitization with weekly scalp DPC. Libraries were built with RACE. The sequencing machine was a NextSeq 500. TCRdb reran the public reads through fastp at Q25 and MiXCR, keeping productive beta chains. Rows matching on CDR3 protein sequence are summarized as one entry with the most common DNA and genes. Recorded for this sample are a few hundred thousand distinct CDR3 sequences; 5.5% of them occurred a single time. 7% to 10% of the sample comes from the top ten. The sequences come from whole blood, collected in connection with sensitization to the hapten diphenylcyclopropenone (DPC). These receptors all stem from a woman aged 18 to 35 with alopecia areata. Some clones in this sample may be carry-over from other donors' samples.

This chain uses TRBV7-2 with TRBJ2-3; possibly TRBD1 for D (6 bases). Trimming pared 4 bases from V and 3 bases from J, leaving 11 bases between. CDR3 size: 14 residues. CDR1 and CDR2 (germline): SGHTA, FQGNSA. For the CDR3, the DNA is TGTGCCAGCAGCTCAGACAGGTGGACAGATACGCAGTATTTT. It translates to CASSSDRWTDTQYF.

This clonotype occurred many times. CDR3 loop: CASSGVLGGSPRNTEAFF. The CDR3 nucleotides are TGTGCCAGCAGTGGGGTTTTGGGGGGCTCCCCTCGAAACACTGAAGCTTTCTTT. This sequence joins TRBV6-1 and TRBJ1-1; the D gene is possibly TRBD1 (6 bases). With 4 bases removed from V and 2 bases from J, the gap between germline ends came to 23 bases. This CDR3 comprises 18 residues. Germline V gene data show CDR1 as MNHNS and CDR2 as SASEGT.

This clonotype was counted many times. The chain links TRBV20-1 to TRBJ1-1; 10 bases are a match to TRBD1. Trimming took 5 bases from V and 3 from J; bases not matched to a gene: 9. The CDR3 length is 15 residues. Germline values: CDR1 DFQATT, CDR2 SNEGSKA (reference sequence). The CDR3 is CSAPKGGTGDTEAFF. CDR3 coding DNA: TGCAGTGCTCCTAAAGGGGGGACAGGGGACACTGAAGCTTTCTTT.

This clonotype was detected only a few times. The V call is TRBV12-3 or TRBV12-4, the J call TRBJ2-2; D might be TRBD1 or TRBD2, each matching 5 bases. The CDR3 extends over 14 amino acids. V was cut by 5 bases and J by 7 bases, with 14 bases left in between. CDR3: CASSGTPEYGELFF. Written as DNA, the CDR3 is TGTGCCAGCAGTGGGACCCCGGAGTACGGGGAGCTGTTTTTT.

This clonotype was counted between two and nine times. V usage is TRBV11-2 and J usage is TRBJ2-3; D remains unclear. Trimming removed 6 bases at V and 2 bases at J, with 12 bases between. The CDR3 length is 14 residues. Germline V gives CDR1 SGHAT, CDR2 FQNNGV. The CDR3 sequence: CASRVGRNTDTQYF. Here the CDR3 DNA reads TGTGCCAGCAGGGTGGGTCGGAACACAGATACGCAGTATTTT. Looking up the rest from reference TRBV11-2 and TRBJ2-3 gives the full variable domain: EAGVAQSPRYKIIEKRQSVAFWCNPISGHATLYWYQQILGQGPKLLIQFQNNGVVDDSQLPKDRFSAERLKGVDSTLKIQPAKLEDSAVYLCASRVGRNTDTQYFGPGTRLTVL.

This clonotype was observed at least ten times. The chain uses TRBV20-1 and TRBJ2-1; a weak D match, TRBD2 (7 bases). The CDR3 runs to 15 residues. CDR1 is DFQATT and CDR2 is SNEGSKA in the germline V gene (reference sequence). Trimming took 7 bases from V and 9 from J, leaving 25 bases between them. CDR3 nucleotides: TGCAGTGATACGGGCCCCCGGGGGGCCATCGCTGAGCAGTTCTTC. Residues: CSDTGPRGAIAEQFF.

The CDR3 nucleotides are TGCGCCAGCAGCCAAGAGGGCCAAGAGACCCAGTACTTC. Amino acid sequence: CASSQEGQETQYF. The chain recombines TRBV4-3 with TRBJ2-5; D is unresolved. Germline V gives CDR1 LGHNA, CDR2 YSLEER. The CDR3 covers 13 residues. Trimming took off 0 bases at V and 1 base at J, with 3 bases between the two ends.

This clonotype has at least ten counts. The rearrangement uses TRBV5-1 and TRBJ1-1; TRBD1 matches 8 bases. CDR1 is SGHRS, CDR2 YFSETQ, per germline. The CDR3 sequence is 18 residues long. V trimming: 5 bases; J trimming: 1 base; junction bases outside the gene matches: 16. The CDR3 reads CASRSRGQGGSRNTEAFF. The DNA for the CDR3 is TGCGCCAGCAGGTCCCGCGGACAGGGAGGGAGCCGGAACACTGAAGCTTTCTTT. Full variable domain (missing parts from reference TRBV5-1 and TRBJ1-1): KAGVTQTPRYLIKTRGQQVTLSCSPISGHRSVSWYQQTPGQGLQFLFEYFSETQRNKGNFPGRFSGRQFSNSRSEMNVSTLELGDSALYLCASRSRGQGGSRNTEAFFGQGTRLTVV.

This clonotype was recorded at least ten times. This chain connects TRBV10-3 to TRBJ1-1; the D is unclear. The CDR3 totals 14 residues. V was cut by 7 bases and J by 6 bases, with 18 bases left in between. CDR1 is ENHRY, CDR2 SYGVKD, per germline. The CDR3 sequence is CAIMALDGSSEAFF. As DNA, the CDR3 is TGTGCCATCATGGCCTTGGACGGGAGCTCTGAAGCTTTCTTT.

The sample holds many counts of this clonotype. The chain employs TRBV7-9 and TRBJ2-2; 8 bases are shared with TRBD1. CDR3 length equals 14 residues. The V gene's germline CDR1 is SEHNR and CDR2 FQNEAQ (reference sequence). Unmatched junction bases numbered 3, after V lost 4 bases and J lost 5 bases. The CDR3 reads CASSSRQGTGELFF. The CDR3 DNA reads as TGTGCCAGCAGCTCGAGACAGGGGACCGGGGAGCTGTTTTTT.

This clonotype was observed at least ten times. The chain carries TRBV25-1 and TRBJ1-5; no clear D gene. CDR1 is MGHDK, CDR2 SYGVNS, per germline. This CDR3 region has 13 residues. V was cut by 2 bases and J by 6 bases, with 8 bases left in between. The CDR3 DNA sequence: TGTGCCAGCAGTGAAAACACGGGTCAGCCCCAGCATTTT. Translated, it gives CASSENTGQPQHF.

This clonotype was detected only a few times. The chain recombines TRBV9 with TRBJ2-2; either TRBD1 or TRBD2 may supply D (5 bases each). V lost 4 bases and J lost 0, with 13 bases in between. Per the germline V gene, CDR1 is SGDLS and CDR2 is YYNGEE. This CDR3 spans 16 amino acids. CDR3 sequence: CASSLNGDANTGELFF. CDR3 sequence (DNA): TGTGCCAGCAGCCTCAACGGGGACGCGAACACCGGGGAGCTGTTTTTT.

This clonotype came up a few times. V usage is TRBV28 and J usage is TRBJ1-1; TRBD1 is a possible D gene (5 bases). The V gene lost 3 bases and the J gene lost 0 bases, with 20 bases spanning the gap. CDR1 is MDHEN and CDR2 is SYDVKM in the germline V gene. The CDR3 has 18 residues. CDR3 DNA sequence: TGTGCCAGCAGTTTTATCGTCCGTGGTCGGGGGGTGAACACTGAAGCTTTCTTT. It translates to CASSFIVRGRGVNTEAFF.

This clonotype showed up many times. CDR3: CASSWTANTEAFF. The CDR3 DNA reads TGTGCCAGCAGCTGGACGGCGAACACTGAAGCTTTCTTT. The chain uses TRBV7-3 and TRBJ1-1; D unresolved. V dropped 4 bases and J dropped 1 base, with 7 bases sitting between them. Germline V gene sequence: CDR1 SGHTA, CDR2 FQGTGA. The CDR3 extends over 13 amino acids.